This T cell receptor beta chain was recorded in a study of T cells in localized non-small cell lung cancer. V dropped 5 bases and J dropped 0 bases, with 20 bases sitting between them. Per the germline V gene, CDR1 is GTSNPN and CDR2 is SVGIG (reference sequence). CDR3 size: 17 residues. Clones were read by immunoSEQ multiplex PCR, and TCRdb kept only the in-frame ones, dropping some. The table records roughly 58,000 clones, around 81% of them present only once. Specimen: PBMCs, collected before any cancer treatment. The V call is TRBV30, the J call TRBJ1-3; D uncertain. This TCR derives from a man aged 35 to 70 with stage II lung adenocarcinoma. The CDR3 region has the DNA TGTGCCTGGGTCATAAAGCCACGCGCGGCCTCTGGAAACACCATATATTTT. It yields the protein CAWVIKPRAASGNTIYF.